Each of the 9 T cell receptor beta chains below was sequenced from the same sample in a study of blood T cell repertoires in COVID-19. Sequencing was performed with immunoSEQ multiplex PCR; in TCRdb, only in-frame clones are kept and a portion is missing. Found here are 90,000 to 120,000 clones, roughly 90% of them singletons; the top ten hold about 5.3%. The sequenced sample consisted of peripheral blood. The receptors derive from a man aged 35 to 55 with active or convalescent COVID-19.

The chain is built from TRBV30 and TRBJ1-5, with 7 bases lining up with TRBD1. The CDR3 is 14 residues long. The germline CDR1 and CDR2 sequences are GTSNPN and SVGIG (reference sequence). V was clipped by 1 base and J by 6 bases; unmatched bases: 6. The CDR3 bases are TGTGCCTGGAGTGGGGGACAGTTGGTTCAGCCCCAGCATTTT. This gives the protein CAWSGGQLVQPQHF.

The chain employs TRBV4-3 and TRBJ2-7, with 10 bases identical to TRBD2. Germline assignment: CDR1 LGHNA and CDR2 YSLEER. V lost 0 bases, J lost 3 bases, and 2 bases stayed unmatched. The CDR3 covers 15 residues. Written as DNA, the CDR3 is TGCGCCAGCAGCCAAGATACTAGCGGGATCTACGAGCAGTACTTC. Translated: CASSQDTSGIYEQYF.

The V gene is TRBV6-5, the J gene TRBJ2-7, with TRBD1 matching 7 bases. The V gene's germline CDR1 is MNHEY and CDR2 SVGAGI. This CDR3 contains 15 residues. Unmatched junction bases numbered 16, after V lost 6 bases and J lost 8 bases. CDR3 amino acids: CASSATGQTFLQQYF. For the CDR3, the DNA is TGTGCCAGCAGCGCCACGGGACAGACTTTTTTACAGCAGTACTTC.

This chain uses TRBV28 with TRBJ1-2; possibly TRBD1 for D (6 bases). V shed 7 bases and J shed 8 bases, with 14 bases lying between them. The CDR3 has 12 amino acids. Germline V gene sequence: CDR1 MDHEN, CDR2 SYDVKM. CDR3 amino acids: CASTPGVRGYTF. In DNA, the CDR3 is TGTGCCAGCACCCCAGGGGTTAGGGGCTACACCTTC.

The chain recombines TRBV7-2 with TRBJ1-5, with D possibly being TRBD1 (5 bases). Germline CDR1 reads SGHTA; CDR2 reads FQGNSA. The CDR3 covers 17 residues. Trimming took 0 bases from V and 0 from J, leaving 12 bases between them. The CDR3 DNA reads as TGTGCCAGCAGCTTAGCGGGCGGGGCATATAGCAATCAGCCCCAGCATTTT. Protein: CASSLAGGAYSNQPQHF.

The chain links TRBV6-5 to TRBJ2-1; D is perhaps TRBD2 (6 bases). The V and J ends lost 6 bases and 5 bases respectively, with 17 bases between them. The CDR3 length is 15 residues. The germline gives CDR1 MNHEY, CDR2 SVGAGI. The CDR3 region has the DNA TGTGCCAGCAGCTTGGACTACTCCCTTCACAATGAGCAGTTCTTC. It specifies CASSLDYSLHNEQFF.

The gene calls are TRBV30 and TRBJ2-2; 14 positions agree with TRBD2. The CDR3 is 18 amino acids. After removal of 2 bases from V and 6 bases from J, the junction contained 11 bases not matched to a gene. The V gene's germline CDR1 is GTSNPN and CDR2 SVGIG (reference sequence). The DNA of the CDR3 is TGTGCCTGGAGTTCCGCGGGACTAGCGGGAGTAGAAGCCGGGGAGCTGTTTTTT. Amino acids: CAWSSAGLAGVEAGELFF.

A few counts support this clone. The chain is built from TRBV6-1 and TRBJ2-2; D may be TRBD2 (6 bases). This CDR3 comprises 15 residues. V lost 2 bases, J lost 6 bases, and 13 bases lay in between. Germline V CDR1 and CDR2: MNHNS, SASEGT. The CDR3 here is CASSEIGGVAGELFF. CDR3 coding DNA: TGTGCCAGCAGTGAAATCGGGGGTGTGGCCGGGGAGCTGTTTTTT.

The rearrangement joins TRBV14 to TRBJ2-3; 9 nucleotides align to TRBD2. The ends lost 5 bases at V and 2 bases at J; junction bases unmatched: 26. CDR3 size: 22 residues. Germline-derived CDR1 and CDR2 are SGHDN and FVKESK. The CDR3 is CASSAIMGLALFDLPDTDTQYF. CDR3 nucleotides: TGTGCCAGCAGCGCCATCATGGGACTAGCTCTTTTCGATCTGCCTGACACAGATACGCAGTATTTT.